This T cell receptor (beta chain) was captured in a study of graft-versus-host responses after intestinal transplantation. Background on the study: Among the recipients, transplants were multivisceral, liver-intestinal, or isolated intestinal. Every recipient had anti-thymocyte globulin induction and roughly three years of tacrolimus plus steroids. Findings of the study overall: Among recipient marrow samples, GvH clones were found; some appeared first in ileum or blood.

The CDR3 is 17 residues long. Sequenced by immunoSEQ multiplex PCR; TCRdb stores in-frame clones only, minus some. This table has 9,400 or so clones, roughly 31% appearing once. The authors sorted proliferating CFSE-low CD3+CD4+ and CD3+CD8+ responders after the reaction. This sample comprised alloreactive CD4+ T cells from a mixed lymphocyte reaction culture, obtained before intestinal transplant. The subset here: CFSE-low proliferating T cells sorted from approximately six-day pre-transplant mixed lymphocyte reaction (GvH or HvG direction). The origin of this receptor is a human patient who received an intestinal transplant. V gene TRBV21-1 combines with J gene TRBJ1-5; TRBD1 was called by the table and not checked on the DNA. TRBV21-1 is given as a pseudogene. The CDR3, as DNA: TGTGCCAGCAGCAAAGTACCCCCGACAGGTAAGCAGTGGCCCCAGCATTTT. Translation: CASSKVPPTGKQWPQHF.